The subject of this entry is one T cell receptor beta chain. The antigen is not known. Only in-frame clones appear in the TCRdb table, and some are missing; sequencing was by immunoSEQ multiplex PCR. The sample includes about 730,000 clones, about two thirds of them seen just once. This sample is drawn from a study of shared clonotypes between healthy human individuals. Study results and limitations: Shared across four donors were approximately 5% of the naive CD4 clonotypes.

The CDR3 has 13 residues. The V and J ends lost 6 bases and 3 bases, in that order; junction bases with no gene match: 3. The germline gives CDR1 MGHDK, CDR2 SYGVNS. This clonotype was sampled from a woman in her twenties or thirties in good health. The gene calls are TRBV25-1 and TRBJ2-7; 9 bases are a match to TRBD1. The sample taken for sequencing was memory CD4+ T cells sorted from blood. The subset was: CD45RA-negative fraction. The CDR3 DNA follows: TGTGCCAGCAGGCCGGGACAGGGCTACGAGCAGTACTTC. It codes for CASRPGQGYEQYF.